The 12 T cell receptor beta chains below were found in one sample sequenced in a study of cytomegalovirus exposure and HLA in healthy donors. The PCR used 60 Vbeta and 13 Jbeta primers. TCRdb's table, derived via immunoSEQ multiplex PCR, lists solely in-frame clones and lacks some. The table lists some 150,000 clones, approximately 80% of them singletons. The source material was PBMCs. These receptors all come from a woman younger than 30 in good health and CMV-seropositive.

Only a few counts were recorded for this clone. The chain is built from TRBV5-4 and TRBJ2-2; D gene unclear. V lost 4 bases to trimming and J lost 0 bases, with 16 bases between them. This CDR3 spans 17 amino acids. Germline CDR1 is SGHNT and CDR2 is YYREEE (reference sequence). Here the CDR3 DNA reads TGTGCCAGCAGCGCGTCGCGGTTAAGCCCGAACACCGGGGAGCTGTTTTTT. It encodes CASSASRLSPNTGELFF.

This clone ranks as medium-sized (0.01 to 0.1%). This chain links TRBV19 with TRBJ2-2, with TRBD2 as a possible D gene (6 bases). Trimming cost V 11 bases and J 4 bases, with 11 bases left between them. This CDR3 is 12 amino acids long. CDR1 is LNHDA, CDR2 SQIVND, per germline (reference sequence). CDR3 nucleotides: TGTGCCGGGGGGTATCGCACCGGGGAGCTGTTTTTT. Its protein is CAGGYRTGELFF.

The gene calls are TRBV27 and TRBJ2-7, with D tentatively TRBD1 (5 bases). V lost 5 bases to trimming and J lost 5 bases, with 28 bases between them. This CDR3 comprises 18 residues. Germline V gene data show CDR1 as MNHEY and CDR2 as SMNVEV (reference sequence). CDR3 protein: CASSLKTPVSGWNHEQYF. The CDR3 bases are TGTGCCAGCAGTCTAAAGACCCCGGTGTCAGGGTGGAACCACGAGCAGTACTTC.

The chain combines TRBV5-4 with TRBJ2-5; a weak D match, TRBD1 (6 bases). The DNA end lines up better with TRBJ2-7; the J call may be wrong. The CDR3 contains 12 residues. Germline values: CDR1 SGHNT, CDR2 YYREEE (reference sequence). CDR3: CASSLEGDEQYF. The DNA for the CDR3 is TGTGCCAGCAGCCTAGAGGGGGACGAGCAGTACTTC.

The chain is built from TRBV18 and TRBJ1-2, with D hard to call. Germline V gene data show CDR1 as KGHSH and CDR2 as LQKENI. V was clipped by 3 bases and J by 4 bases, with 15 bases between them. The CDR3 contains 15 residues. The CDR3 sequence: CASSPLGQHAYGYTF. The DNA of the CDR3 is TGTGCCAGCTCACCCCTGGGCCAGCACGCCTATGGCTACACCTTC.

V usage is TRBV9 and J usage is TRBJ2-2; 7 bases match TRBD1. There are 15 residues in the CDR3. J lost 6 bases, V lost 1 base, and 6 bases had no gene match. Germline CDR1 SGDLS, CDR2 YYNGEE. Here the CDR3 DNA reads TGTGCCAGCAGCGTACAGGACAGGACTGCCGGGGAGCTGTTTTTT. Translation gives CASSVQDRTAGELFF.

The chain joins TRBV29-1 to TRBJ2-3; D is undetermined. The CDR3 consists of 14 residues. CDR1 and CDR2 from the germline V gene are SQVTM and ANQGSEA. V was trimmed by 8 bases and J by 6 bases, leaving 21 bases between them. The CDR3 sequence: CSSGSVLRPDTQYF. The CDR3 coding sequence is TGCAGCTCCGGGTCGGTTCTCCGCCCGGATACGCAGTATTTT.

This clone appeared a single time. One end of the junction varies from germline; a read error may be responsible. V is TRBV5-6 and J is TRBJ2-6, with a tentative D call TRBD2 (6 bases). Germline V CDR1 and CDR2: SGHDT, YYEEEE. The CDR3 consists of 18 residues. The CDR3 DNA follows: TGTGCCAGCAGCTCACCACGGGACTCGAGCTCTGGGGCCAACGGCCTGACTTTC. It codes for CASSSPRDSSSGANGLTF.

This clone was detected only once. The chain is built from TRBV7-8 and TRBJ1-1; D might be TRBD1 (5 bases). Trimming took off 1 base at V and 6 bases at J, with 15 bases between the two ends. Looked up from germline, CDR1 is SGHVS and CDR2 is FQNEAQ. The CDR3 contains 15 residues. The DNA of the CDR3 is TGTGCCAGCAGCTTAGTAAGGGTAGGGGTCGCTGAAGCTTTCTTT. Amino acid sequence: CASSLVRVGVAEAFF.

This clone was seen just once. The chain couples TRBV4-1 to TRBJ2-1; no reliable D call. V shed 3 bases and J shed 0 bases, with 6 bases lying between them. CDR3 length: 14 residues. Per germline, CDR1 MGHRA and CDR2 YSYEKL. The CDR3 sequence is CASSQLSSYNEQFF. The CDR3 DNA is TGCGCCAGCAGCCAGCTAAGCTCCTACAATGAGCAGTTCTTC.

The count of this clone is one. The chain has TRBV28 and TRBJ1-2; 7 bases are a match to TRBD1. This CDR3 has 13 amino acids. Trimming at V came to 0 bases and at J to 11 bases, leaving 6 bases not matched to a gene. CDR1 is MDHEN, CDR2 SYDVKM, per germline. CDR3 loop: CASSLWGDSRYTF. The CDR3 DNA is TGTGCCAGCAGTTTATGGGGGGACAGTCGGTACACCTTC.

V is TRBV13 and J is TRBJ1-3; 8 bases agree with TRBD1. The length of the CDR3 is 16 residues. Per germline, CDR1 PRHDT and CDR2 FYEKMQ (reference sequence). V gave up 5 bases and J gave up 1 base; unmatched junction bases: 7. CDR3 region: CASSPRGQVSGNTIYF. For the CDR3, the DNA is TGTGCCAGCAGCCCGAGGGGACAGGTTTCTGGAAACACCATATATTTT.